This is a list of T cell receptor beta chains from one sample in a study of metastatic and nonmetastatic thyroid tumors. TCRdb re-clonotyped the PCR reads via MiXCR. The sample lists under 30,000 clones, under 4.5% occurring once. Source material: blood. Every receptor here comes from a female donor with papillary thyroid cancer or a benign thyroid nodule (not recorded which). Some clones in this sample may be carry-over from other donors' samples. CDR3s include the opening cysteine and the closing phenylalanine or tryptophan. Each record gives: clone size, D gene, V gene, J gene, CDR3 DNA, CDR3 protein. D genes are given only for firm matches. Some rows have no size entry. The others give once, few or many, or a class for an expanded clone.

>NA|NA|TRBV11-2|TRBJ2-3
TGTGCCAGCAGCCCAGCCCCGACGAGTTGGAGACAGATAACGCAGTATTTT
CASSPAPTSWRQITQYF
>many|NA|TRBV25-1|TRBJ1-1
TGTGCCAGCAAGTGGGCCGGGAACACTGAAGCTTTCTTT
CASKWAGNTEAFF
>few|NA|TRBV19|TRBJ2-1
TGTGCCAGTAGTATGGGAACTGTCATGGATGAGCAGTTCTTC
CASSMGTVMDEQFF
>NA|TRBD1|TRBV6-1|TRBJ2-1
TGTGCCAGCAGGGGACAGGGAGACAATGAGCAGTTCTTC
CASRGQGDNEQFF
>medium-sized|NA|TRBV28|TRBJ1-2
TGTGCCAGCAGTTTCGAAACGGACTTCTGGCGTGGCTACACCTTC
CASSFETDFWRGYTF
>many|TRBD1|TRBV25-1|TRBJ1-2
TGTGCCAGCAACGCCGGGACAGGGGGCGCCGGAGATGGCTACACCTTC
CASNAGTGGAGDGYTF
>many|NA|TRBV12-3/TRBV12-4|TRBJ2-1
TGTGCCAGCAGCCATAATGAGCAGTTCTTC
CASSHNEQFF
>NA|NA|TRBV20-1|TRBJ2-7
TGCAGTGCAGGACCGGACGGATCCTACGAGCAGTACTTC
CSAGPDGSYEQYF
>medium-sized|TRBD2|TRBV6-2/TRBV6-3|TRBJ2-3
TGTGCCAGCAGTTACTCCGCTAGCGGAGTCACAGATACGCAGTATTTT
CASSYSASGVTDTQYF
>NA|NA|TRBV6-1|TRBJ2-1
TGTGCCAGCAGGGGCGAAACCTACAATGAGCAGTTCTTC
CASRGETYNEQFF
>few|TRBD2|TRBV12-3/TRBV12-4|TRBJ2-3
TGTGCCAGCAGTTCGCGGGGGGCTTTGGTAGATACGCAGTATTTT
CASSSRGALVDTQYF
>many|TRBD1|TRBV12-3/TRBV12-4|TRBJ1-2
TGTGCCAGCAGTGGATCAGGGGGTCTTTATGGCTACACCTTC
CASSGSGGLYGYTF
>medium-sized|NA|TRBV19|TRBJ2-2
TGTGCCAGTAGTATTGGGTATCGAGCCGGGGAGCTGTTTTTT
CASSIGYRAGELFF
>NA|NA|TRBV29-1|TRBJ2-3
TGCAGCGACAAGAGATCGGTAGGGCCGGATACGCACTATTTT
CSDKRSVGPDTHYF
>NA|TRBD1|TRBV6-1|TRBJ1-2
TGTGCCAGAAAACTTTACCAGGAACAGGGGCAGGACGGCTACACCTTC
CARKLYQEQGQDGYTF
>NA|NA|TRBV10-2|TRBJ2-5
TGCGCCAGCAGTGAGTCGACCCGGGGCCGAGAGACCCAGTACTTC
CASSESTRGRETQYF
>NA|NA|TRBV27|TRBJ2-2
TGTGCCAGCAGGAGCGGGCGGACCACCTGGGAGCTGTTTTTT
CASRSGRTTWELFF
>many|NA|TRBV9|TRBJ2-3
TGTGCCAGCAGCGTAGTCGGAGATACGCAGTATTTT
CASSVVGDTQYF
>medium-sized|NA|TRBV27|TRBJ1-1
TGTGCCAGCAGTTTAAAAGGTGGGAACACTGAAGCTTTCTTT
CASSLKGGNTEAFF
>once|NA|TRBV20-1|TRBJ1-2
TGCAGTGCTGCGGAGGGAGGGTTGCTCTATGGCTACACCTTC
CSAAEGGLLYGYTF
>medium-sized|NA|TRBV6-1|TRBJ2-7
TGTGCCAGCAGTGAGATGGTCCCCTACGAGCAGTACTTC
CASSEMVPYEQYF
>many|TRBD1|TRBV5-4|TRBJ2-1
TGTGCCAGCAGTTCACCCCCGGGACAGGGGGACAATGAGCAGTTCTTC
CASSSPPGQGDNEQFF
>many|TRBD2|TRBV5-5|TRBJ2-2
TGTGCCAGCAGCTTGGACAGCGGGAGGGCCCGGACCGGGGAGCTGTTTTTT
CASSLDSGRARTGELFF
>many|NA|TRBV15|TRBJ1-1
TGTGCCACCAGCCGTCGGGGTTCTGGGGCTGAAGCTTTCTTT
CATSRRGSGAEAFF
>many|NA|TRBV11-2|TRBJ2-7
TGTGCCAGCAGCTTAGAACGGGGAGGTGGGGAGCAGTACTTC
CASSLERGGGEQYF
>few|TRBD1|TRBV11-3|TRBJ2-7
TGTGCCAGCAGCGCGGACAGGGTTCGCTACGAGCAGTACTTC
CASSADRVRYEQYF
>few|TRBD2|TRBV6-7|TRBJ2-3
TGTGCCAGCAGTTACGAGACTAGCGGAAGCACAGATACGCAGTATTTT
CASSYETSGSTDTQYF
>NA|NA|TRBV6-2/TRBV6-3|TRBJ2-6
TGTGCCAGCAGGAATACCTTAAGCTCTGGGGCCAACGTCCTGACTTTC
CASRNTLSSGANVLTF
>few|NA|TRBV12-3/TRBV12-4|TRBJ2-2
TGTGCCAGCAGTCCGACAACGTATAACACCGGGGAGCTGTTTTTT
CASSPTTYNTGELFF
>many|NA|TRBV6-1|TRBJ2-6
TGTGCCAGCAGATTATTGGGACATTCAAGCTCTGGGGCCAACGTCCTGACTTTC
CASRLLGHSSSGANVLTF
>NA|TRBD2|TRBV27|TRBJ2-1
TGTGCCAGCAGTTTATCGTTTGGGACTACCTCCTACAATGAGCAGTTCTTC
CASSLSFGTTSYNEQFF
>many|NA|TRBV10-2|TRBJ1-2
TGCGCCAGCAGTGAGCGCGGGGCGCTCCGTGGCTACACCTTC
CASSERGALRGYTF